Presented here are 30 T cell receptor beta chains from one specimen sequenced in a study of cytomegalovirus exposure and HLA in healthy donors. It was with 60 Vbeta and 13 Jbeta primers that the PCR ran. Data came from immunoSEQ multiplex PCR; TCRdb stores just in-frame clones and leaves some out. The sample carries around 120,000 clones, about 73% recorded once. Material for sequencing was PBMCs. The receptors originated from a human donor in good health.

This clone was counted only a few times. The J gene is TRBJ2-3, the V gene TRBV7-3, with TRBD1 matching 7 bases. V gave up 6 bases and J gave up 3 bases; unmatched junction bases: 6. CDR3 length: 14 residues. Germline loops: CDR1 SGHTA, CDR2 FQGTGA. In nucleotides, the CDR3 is TGTGCCAGCAGGATACAGGGGTGGACAGATACGCAGTATTTT. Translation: CASRIQGWTDTQYF.

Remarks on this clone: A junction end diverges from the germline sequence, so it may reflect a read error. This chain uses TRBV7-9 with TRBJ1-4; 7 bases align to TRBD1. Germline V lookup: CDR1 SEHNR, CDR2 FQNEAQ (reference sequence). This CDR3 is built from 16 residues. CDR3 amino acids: CSSSPGQPATNEKLFF. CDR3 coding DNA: TGTTCCAGCAGCCCGGGACAGCCTGCAACTAATGAAAAACTGTTTTTT.

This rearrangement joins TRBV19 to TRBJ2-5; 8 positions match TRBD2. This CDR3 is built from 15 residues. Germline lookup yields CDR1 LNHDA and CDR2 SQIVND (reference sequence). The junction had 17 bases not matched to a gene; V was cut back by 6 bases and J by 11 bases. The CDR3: CASSPKGLATGEQYF. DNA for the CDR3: TGTGCCAGTAGCCCAAAAGGACTAGCCACTGGGGAGCAGTACTTC.

CDR3: CATTGQGGETQYF. The CDR3 nucleotides read TGTGCCACGACGGGACAGGGAGGGGAGACCCAGTACTTC. This chain connects TRBV10-3 to TRBJ2-5; 9 bases align to TRBD1. The CDR3 has 13 residues. With V trimmed by 10 bases and J by 5 bases, 8 bases remained unmatched. Germline CDR1 and CDR2: ENHRY and SYGVKD.

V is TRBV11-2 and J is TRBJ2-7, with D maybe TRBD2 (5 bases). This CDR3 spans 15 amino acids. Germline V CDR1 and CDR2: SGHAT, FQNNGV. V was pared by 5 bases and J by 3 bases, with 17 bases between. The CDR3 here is CASSPLDFGSYEQYF. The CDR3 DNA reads TGTGCCAGCAGCCCCCTGGACTTTGGGAGCTACGAGCAGTACTTC.

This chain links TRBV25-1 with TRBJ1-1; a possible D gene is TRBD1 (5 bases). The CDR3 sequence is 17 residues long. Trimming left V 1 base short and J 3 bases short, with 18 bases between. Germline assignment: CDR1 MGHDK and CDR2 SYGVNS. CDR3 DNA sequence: TGTGCCAGCAGTGAATTATTCGGGGGTGGGGGATACACTGAAGCTTTCTTT. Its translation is CASSELFGGGGYTEAFF.

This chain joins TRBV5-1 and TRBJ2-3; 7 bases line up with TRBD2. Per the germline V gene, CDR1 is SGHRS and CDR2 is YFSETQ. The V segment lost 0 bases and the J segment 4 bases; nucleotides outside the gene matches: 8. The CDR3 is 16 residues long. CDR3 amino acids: CASSLVGGSFADTQYF. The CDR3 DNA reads TGCGCCAGCAGCTTGGTTGGCGGGAGCTTCGCAGATACGCAGTATTTT.

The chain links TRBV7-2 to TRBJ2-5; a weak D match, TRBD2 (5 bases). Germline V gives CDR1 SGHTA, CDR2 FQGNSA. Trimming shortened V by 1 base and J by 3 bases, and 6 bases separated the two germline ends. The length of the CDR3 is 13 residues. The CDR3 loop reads CASSLVGKETQYF. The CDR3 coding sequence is TGTGCCAGCAGCTTAGTCGGGAAAGAGACCCAGTACTTC.

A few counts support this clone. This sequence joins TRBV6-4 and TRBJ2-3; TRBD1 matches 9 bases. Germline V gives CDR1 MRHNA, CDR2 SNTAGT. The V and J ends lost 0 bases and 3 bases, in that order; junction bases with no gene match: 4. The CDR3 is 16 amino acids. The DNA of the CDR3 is TGTGCCAGCAGTGACTCGACAGGACAGGGGACAGATACGCAGTATTTT. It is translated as CASSDSTGQGTDTQYF.

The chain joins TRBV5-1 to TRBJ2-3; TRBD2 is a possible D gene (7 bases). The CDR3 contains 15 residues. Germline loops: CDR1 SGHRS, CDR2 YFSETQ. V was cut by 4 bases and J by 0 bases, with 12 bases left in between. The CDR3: CASSGGGASTDTQYF. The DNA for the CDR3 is TGCGCCAGCAGCGGCGGGGGCGCCAGCACAGATACGCAGTATTTT.

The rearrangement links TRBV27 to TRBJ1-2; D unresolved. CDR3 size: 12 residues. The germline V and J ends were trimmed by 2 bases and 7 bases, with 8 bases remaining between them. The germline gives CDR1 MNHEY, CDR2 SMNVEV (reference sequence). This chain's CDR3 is CASSLGGFGYTF. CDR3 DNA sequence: TGTGCCAGCAGTTTAGGAGGGTTTGGCTACACCTTC.

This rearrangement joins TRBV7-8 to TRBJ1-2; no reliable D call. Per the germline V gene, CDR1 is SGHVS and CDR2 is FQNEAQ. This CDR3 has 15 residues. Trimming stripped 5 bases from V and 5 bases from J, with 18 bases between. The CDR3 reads CASSRTPTTGYGYTF. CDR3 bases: TGTGCCAGCAGCCGGACGCCAACGACGGGATATGGCTACACCTTC.

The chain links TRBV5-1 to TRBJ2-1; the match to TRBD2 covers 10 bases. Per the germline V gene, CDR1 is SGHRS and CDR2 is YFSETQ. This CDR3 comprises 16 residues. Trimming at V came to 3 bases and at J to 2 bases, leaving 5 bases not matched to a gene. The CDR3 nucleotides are TGCGCCAGCAGCTCTGGACTAGCGGAACCCTACAATGAGCAGTTCTTC. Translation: CASSSGLAEPYNEQFF.

CDR3: CASSQAYYETVNTEAFF. The CDR3, as DNA: TGCGCCAGCAGCCAAGCCTATTATGAGACAGTGAACACTGAAGCTTTCTTT. The chain uses TRBV4-1 and TRBJ1-1; possible D gene TRBD1, 5 bases. Germline CDR1 reads MGHRA; CDR2 reads YSYEKL. Trimming left V 1 base short and J 0 bases short, with 15 bases between. CDR3 length equals 17 residues.

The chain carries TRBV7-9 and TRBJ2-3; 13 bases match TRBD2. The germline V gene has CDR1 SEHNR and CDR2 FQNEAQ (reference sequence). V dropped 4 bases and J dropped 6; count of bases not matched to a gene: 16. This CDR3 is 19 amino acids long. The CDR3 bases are TGTGCCAGCAGCTCACCAGGACTAGCGGGAGTCCCCTCGCGGGATACGCAGTATTTT. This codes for CASSSPGLAGVPSRDTQYF.

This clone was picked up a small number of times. The CDR3 DNA is TGTGCCACTGAACACGCAACTAATGAAAAACTGTTTTTT. The encoded protein is CATEHATNEKLFF. The chain has TRBV28 and TRBJ1-4, with D uncertain. Trimming took 10 bases from V and 0 from J, leaving 9 bases between them. The CDR3 is 13 amino acids. CDR1 and CDR2 (germline): MDHEN, SYDVKM.

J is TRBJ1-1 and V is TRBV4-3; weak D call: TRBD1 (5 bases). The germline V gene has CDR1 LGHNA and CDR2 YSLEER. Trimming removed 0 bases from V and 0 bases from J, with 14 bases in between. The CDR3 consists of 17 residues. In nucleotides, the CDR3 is TGCGCCAGCAGCCAAGATCCCATGACAGATATGAACACTGAAGCTTTCTTT. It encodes CASSQDPMTDMNTEAFF.

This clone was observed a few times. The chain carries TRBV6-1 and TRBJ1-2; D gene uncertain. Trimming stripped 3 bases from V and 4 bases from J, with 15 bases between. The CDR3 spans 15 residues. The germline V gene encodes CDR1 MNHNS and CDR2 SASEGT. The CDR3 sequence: CASSDIWRGGYGYTF. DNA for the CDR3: TGTGCCAGCAGTGACATTTGGCGAGGCGGCTATGGCTACACCTTC.

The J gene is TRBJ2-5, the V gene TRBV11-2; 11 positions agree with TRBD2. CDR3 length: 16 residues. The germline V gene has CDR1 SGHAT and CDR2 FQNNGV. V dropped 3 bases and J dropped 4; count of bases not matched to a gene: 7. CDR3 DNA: TGTGCCAGCAGCTTTGGGACTAGCGGCTTCCGAGAGACCCAGTACTTC. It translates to CASSFGTSGFRETQYF. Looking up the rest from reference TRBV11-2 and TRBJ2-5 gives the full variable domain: EAGVAQSPRYKIIEKRQSVAFWCNPISGHATLYWYQQILGQGPKLLIQFQNNGVVDDSQLPKDRFSAERLKGVDSTLKIQPAKLEDSAVYLCASSFGTSGFRETQYFGPGTRLLVL.

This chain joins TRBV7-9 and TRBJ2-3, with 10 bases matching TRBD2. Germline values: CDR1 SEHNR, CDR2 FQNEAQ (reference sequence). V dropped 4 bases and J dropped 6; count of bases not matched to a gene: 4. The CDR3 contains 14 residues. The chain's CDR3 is CASSWSGRADTQYF. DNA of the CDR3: TGTGCCAGCAGCTGGAGCGGGAGGGCGGATACGCAGTATTTT.

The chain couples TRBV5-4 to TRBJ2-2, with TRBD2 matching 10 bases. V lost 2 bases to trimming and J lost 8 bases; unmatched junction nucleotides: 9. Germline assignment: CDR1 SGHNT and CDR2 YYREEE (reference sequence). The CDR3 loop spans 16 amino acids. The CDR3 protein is CASSFESLAGVGELFF. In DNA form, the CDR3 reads TGTGCCAGCAGCTTCGAGTCGCTAGCGGGGGTGGGGGAGCTGTTTTTT.

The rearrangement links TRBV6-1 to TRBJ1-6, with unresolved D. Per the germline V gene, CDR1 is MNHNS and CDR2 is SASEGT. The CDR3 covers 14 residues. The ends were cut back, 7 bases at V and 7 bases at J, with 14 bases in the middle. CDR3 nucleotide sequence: TGTGCCAGCACCCTAGTTTTGGTGAATTCACCCCTCCACTTT. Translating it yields CASTLVLVNSPLHF.

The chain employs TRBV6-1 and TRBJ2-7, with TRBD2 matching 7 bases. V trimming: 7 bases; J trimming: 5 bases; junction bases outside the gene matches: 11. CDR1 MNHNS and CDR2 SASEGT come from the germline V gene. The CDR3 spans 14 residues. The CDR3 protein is CASIFVGGVHEQYF. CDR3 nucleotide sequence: TGTGCCAGCATCTTCGTTGGGGGGGTCCACGAGCAGTACTTC.

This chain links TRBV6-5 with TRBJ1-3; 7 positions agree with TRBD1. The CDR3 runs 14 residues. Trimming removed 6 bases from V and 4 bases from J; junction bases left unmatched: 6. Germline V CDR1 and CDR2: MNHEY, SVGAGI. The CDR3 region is CASRFGTVGNTIYF. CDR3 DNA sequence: TGTGCCAGCAGGTTCGGGACAGTCGGAAACACCATATATTTT.

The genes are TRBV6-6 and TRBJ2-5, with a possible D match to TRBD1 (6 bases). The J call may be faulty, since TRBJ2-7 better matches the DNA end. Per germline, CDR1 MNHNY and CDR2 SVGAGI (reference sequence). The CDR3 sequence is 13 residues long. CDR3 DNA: TGTGCCAGCAGTATAAAACAGGGAAACGAGCAGTACTTC. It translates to CASSIKQGNEQYF.

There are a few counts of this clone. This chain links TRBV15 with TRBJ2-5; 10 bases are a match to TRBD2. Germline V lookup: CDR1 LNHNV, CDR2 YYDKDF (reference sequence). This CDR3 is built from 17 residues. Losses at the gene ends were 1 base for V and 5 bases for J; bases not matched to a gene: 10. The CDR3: CATSRGLAGEIKETQYF. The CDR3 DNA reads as TGTGCCACCAGCAGAGGGCTAGCGGGGGAGATCAAGGAGACCCAGTACTTC.

The CDR3: CASSRHGQPQHF. The CDR3 region has the DNA TGTGCCAGCAGTCGTCACGGTCAGCCCCAGCATTTT. V and J are TRBV25-1 and TRBJ1-5, with D uncertain. The CDR3 covers 12 residues. From germline, CDR1 is MGHDK and CDR2 SYGVNS. The V end was cut by 5 bases, the J end by 6 bases, with 8 bases between.

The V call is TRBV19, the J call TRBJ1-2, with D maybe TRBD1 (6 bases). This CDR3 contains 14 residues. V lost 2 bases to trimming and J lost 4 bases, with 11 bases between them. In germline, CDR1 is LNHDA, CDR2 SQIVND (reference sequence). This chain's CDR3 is CASSIPQGTYGYTF. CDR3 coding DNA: TGTGCCAGTAGTATACCCCAGGGGACCTATGGCTACACCTTC.

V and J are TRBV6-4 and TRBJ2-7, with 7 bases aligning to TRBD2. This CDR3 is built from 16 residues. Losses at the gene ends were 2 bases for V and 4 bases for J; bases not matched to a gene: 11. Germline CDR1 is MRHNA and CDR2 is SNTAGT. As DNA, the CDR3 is TGTGCCAGCAGTGACATGGCTAGCGGCTTGTCGTACGAGCAGTACTTC. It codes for CASSDMASGLSYEQYF.

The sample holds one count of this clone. The CDR3 DNA sequence: TGTGCCAGCAGCCAAGACATGCGCGGTGGCTACACCTTC. This codes for CASSQDMRGGYTF. This chain connects TRBV4-2 to TRBJ1-2; D not certain. The germline CDR1 and CDR2 sequences are LGHNA and YNFKEQ. The germline V and J ends were trimmed by 0 bases and 7 bases, with 9 bases remaining between them. CDR3 length: 13 residues.